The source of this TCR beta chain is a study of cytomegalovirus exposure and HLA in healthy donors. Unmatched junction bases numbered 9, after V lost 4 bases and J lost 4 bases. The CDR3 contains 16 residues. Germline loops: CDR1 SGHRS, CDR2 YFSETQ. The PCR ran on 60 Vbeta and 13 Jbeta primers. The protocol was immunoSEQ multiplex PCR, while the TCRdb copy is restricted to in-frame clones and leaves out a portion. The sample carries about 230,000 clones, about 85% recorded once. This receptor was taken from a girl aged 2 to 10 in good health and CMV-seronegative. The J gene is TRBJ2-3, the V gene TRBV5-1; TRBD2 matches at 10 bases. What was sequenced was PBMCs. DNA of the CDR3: TGCGCCAGCAGCCTATTAGCGGGGGGAGGGGCAGATACGCAGTATTTT. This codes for CASSLLAGGGADTQYF. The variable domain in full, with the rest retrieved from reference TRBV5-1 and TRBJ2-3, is KAGVTQTPRYLIKTRGQQVTLSCSPISGHRSVSWYQQTPGQGLQFLFEYFSETQRNKGNFPGRFSGRQFSNSRSEMNVSTLELGDSALYLCASSLLAGGGADTQYFGPGTRLTVL.